Described below is a single T cell receptor beta chain sequence and its context. Antigen unknown. The data are from a study of T cells in Graves' hyperthyroidism and ophthalmopathy. Calling Graves' hyperthyroidism stable meant ophthalmopathy did not progress within 18 months. Diagnosis relied on clinical symptoms, serum thyroxine and TRAb, thyroid ultrasound and orbital computed tomography. Broader study findings: From stable hyperthyroidism, ophthalmopathy was set apart by a 13 V-J model. Before onset, ophthalmopathy was predicted by the model a median approximately 6.5 months earlier.

Trimming took off 0 bases at V and 9 bases at J, with 11 bases between the two ends. Germline CDR1 is SQVTM and CDR2 is ANQGSEA. This CDR3 has 12 amino acids. Researchers took RNA transcripts and amplified the TCR beta CDR3 regions from them. When the TCR CDR3 underwent first-round RT-PCR, the HTBI primer set was used. TCRdb fed the multiplex PCR reads into MiXCR, producing one record per CDR3 protein. Found here are around 800,000 distinct CDR3 sequences, roughly 37% of them singletons; the top ten hold 7.5% to 9.5%. Material: blood. The clonotype was recovered from a man aged 18 to 30 with Graves' hyperthyroidism. The chain employs TRBV29-1 and TRBJ1-2; D gene ambiguous. The CDR3 DNA reads as TGCAGCGTTGAAGATGGGGTTAGCCGCTACACCTTC. This codes for CSVEDGVSRYTF.